This T cell receptor (beta chain) was found in a study of human thymus T cells. Germline lookup yields CDR1 SGHRS and CDR2 YFSETQ. V trimming: 0 bases; J trimming: 8 bases; junction bases outside the gene matches: 4. There are 13 residues in the CDR3. The table came from immunoSEQ multiplex PCR; TCRdb's copy has only in-frame clones and leaves some out. Of some 72,000 clones listed, about 96% were seen once; the top ten hold 0.025% to 0.035%. Corrective heart surgery yielded resections, and these provided the thymus tissue. Sequenced sample: thymus tissue. The source is a boy in the first two years of life with a congenital heart defect but otherwise immunologically healthy. The rearrangement links TRBV5-1 to TRBJ1-2; 7 bases map to TRBD1. In DNA, the CDR3 is TGCGCCAGCAGCTTGGGCCAGGGGGAGGGCTACACCTTC. Amino acids: CASSLGQGEGYTF.